Included here is one T cell receptor beta chain sequence, with context. What it recognizes is unknown. This record belongs to a study of shared clonotypes between healthy human individuals. Genomic DNA of each subset was evenly split across several immunoSEQ plates. Profiling relied on immunoSEQ multiplex PCR, and the TCRdb table lists in-frame clones only, not all of them. The data contain more than 900,000 clones, approximately 80% of them singletons. Germline V lookup: CDR1 SGHTS, CDR2 YDEGEE. Between the trimmed V and J ends, which lost 5 bases and 0 bases, there was a span of 12 bases. The CDR3 is 14 residues long. General observations from the study: A small donor pool kept down the genetic and exposure-history diversity that was represented.

Sequenced material: memory CD4+ T cells from PBMCs. The subset was: CD45RA-negative fraction. The TCR was taken from a man aged 18 to 30 in good health. Some clones in this sample may be carry-over from other donors' samples. This chain joins TRBV5-8 and TRBJ2-7; maybe TRBD2 (6 bases). Here the CDR3 DNA reads TGTGCCAGCAGGAAGACCGGGAGCTCCTACGAGCAGTACTTC. This encodes CASRKTGSSYEQYF.